This entry is about one T cell receptor (beta chain). What this receptor recognizes is not known. Nothing much larger sits one base from this clone, and base qualities are not available. Mismatch repair deficiency was established in every enrolled patient by polymerase chain reaction or immunohistochemistry. TCR sequencing was carried out for three patients who responded to pembrolizumab therapy. The phase II trial prospectively evaluated PD-1 blockade with pembrolizumab in advanced mismatch repair-deficient cancers, independent of tissue of origin. Peripheral blood T cell samples were collected serially, before PD-1 blockade began and at several time points afterward. Blood sampling times were expressed in weeks after the first pembrolizumab dose. This entry is derived from a study of PD-1 blockade in mismatch repair-deficient tumors (dated by TCRdb to about 2017). Broadly, across the study: Between late 2013 and September 2016, the trial enrolled 86 consecutive patients with more than 10 mismatch repair-deficient cancer types, every one of whom had been previously treated and was progressing. Tumor-associated T cell clones in the peripheral blood of patients responding to PD-1 blockade were tracked using deep sequencing of TCR CDR3 regions. What the study reported, not specific to this receptor: Tumor-resident clones, often undetectable in blood before treatment, expanded rapidly after pembrolizumab and then contracted, generally before radiologic responses.

Library construction relied on the immunoSEQ multiplex PCR assay. The source is immuneACCESS, and TCRdb retained only in-frame sequences with V and J called. Part of the clones is not carried over; for the studies checked, unresolved V genes explain less than half of this, and the remainder is unexplained. Present in this sample are about 100,000 clones, 70% to 85% of which were seen just once. The ten largest make up roughly 6.3% of the sample. The CDR3 spans 15 residues, from the cysteine through the phenylalanine. The DNA shown is the 45-base CDR3, in frame from base 1. V is reduced by 3 bases and J by 5 bases, leaving a spacing of 18 bases between them. CDR1 SGHNT and CDR2 YYREEE were looked up in the germline V gene (reference sequence).

The rearrangement combines TRBV5-4 with TRBJ2-7; TRBD2 might be the D gene, on 5 matching bases. Here the sequenced sample was peripheral blood, taken 35 to 37 weeks after starting pembrolizumab. The source of this sequence is an adult with mismatch repair-deficient cancer. The nucleotide sequence reads TGTGCCAGCAGCTCCCCTAGAGGGAGTGAAGACGAGCAGTACTTC. Its protein is CASSSPRGSEDEQYF.